This TCR beta chain was sequenced for a study of patients and donors after allogeneic stem cell transplantation. V lost 6 bases and J lost 4, with 16 bases in between. Germline lookup yields CDR1 MGHRA and CDR2 YSYEKL. This CDR3 contains 15 residues. TCRdb recomputed calls from the RT-PCR reads with MiXCR, one row per CDR3 protein. The sample gives fewer than 500,000 distinct CDR3 sequences, 16% of which show up once; just over 7% is in the top ten. This clonotype was sampled from a human donor who was either an allogeneic HSCT recipient or a stem cell or donor lymphocyte infusion donor (not recorded which). It is not recorded whose cells these are; they may come from a transplant donor. The sample was blood, either unsorted or a sorted T cell fraction (not recorded which). The chain couples TRBV4-1 to TRBJ1-3; D may be TRBD1 (6 bases). The CDR3 DNA is TGCGCCAGCAGGAGTGTAGGGGGTAGCGGAAACACCATATATTTT. Encoded protein: CASRSVGGSGNTIYF.